This paragraph reports one T cell receptor (beta chain). Using immunoSEQ multiplex PCR, the repertoire was profiled, and TCRdb retains in-frame clones only, with some absent. Here the sample spans some 120,000 clones, approximately 90% being singletons. These data originate in a study of control samples from healthy donors and cancer patients. This CDR3 contains 19 residues. From germline, CDR1 is MNHEY and CDR2 SMNVEV (reference sequence). Trimming at V came to 6 bases and at J to 3 bases, leaving 23 bases not matched to a gene. Specimen: blood. The chain recombines TRBV27 with TRBJ2-7, with 7 bases lining up with TRBD2. This receptor was taken from a woman between 65 and 79 years old in good health. As DNA, the CDR3 is TGTGCCAGCAGATCCCCGGTCGGGCTTAGCGGGCGGGTGTGCTACGAGCAGTACTTC. It codes for CASRSPVGLSGRVCYEQYF.